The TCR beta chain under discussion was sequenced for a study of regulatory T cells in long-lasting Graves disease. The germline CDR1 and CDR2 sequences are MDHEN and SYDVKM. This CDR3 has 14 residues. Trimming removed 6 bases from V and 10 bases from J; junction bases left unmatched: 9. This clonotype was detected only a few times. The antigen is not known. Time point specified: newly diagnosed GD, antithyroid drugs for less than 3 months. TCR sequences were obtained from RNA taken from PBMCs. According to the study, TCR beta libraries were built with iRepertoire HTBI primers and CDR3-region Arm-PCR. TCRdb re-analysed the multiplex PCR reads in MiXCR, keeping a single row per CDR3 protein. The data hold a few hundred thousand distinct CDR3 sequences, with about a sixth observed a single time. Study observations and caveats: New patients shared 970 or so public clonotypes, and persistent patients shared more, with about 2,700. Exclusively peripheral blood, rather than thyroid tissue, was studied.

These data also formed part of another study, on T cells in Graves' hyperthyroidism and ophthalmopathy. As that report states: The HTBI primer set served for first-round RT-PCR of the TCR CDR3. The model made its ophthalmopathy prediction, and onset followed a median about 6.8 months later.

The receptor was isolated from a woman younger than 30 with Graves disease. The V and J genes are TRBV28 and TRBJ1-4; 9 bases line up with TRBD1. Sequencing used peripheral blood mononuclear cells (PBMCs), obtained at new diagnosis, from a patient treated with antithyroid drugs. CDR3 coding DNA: TGTGCCAGCAGCCCGGGACAGGGCCTGGGAAAACTGTTTTTT. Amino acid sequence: CASSPGQGLGKLFF.